This is a list of T cell receptor beta chains from one sample in a study of cytomegalovirus exposure and HLA in healthy donors. Here immunoSEQ multiplex PCR was the method, and the copy in TCRdb shows in-frame clones only, minus some. This table has 200,000 to 250,000 clones, approximately 84% appearing once. The specimen sequenced was PBMCs. All receptors come from a woman aged 40-49 years in good health and CMV-seronegative. CDR3s include the opening cysteine and the closing phenylalanine or tryptophan. D genes are given only for firm matches. Not all rows give a size; the values are once, few, many and, for expanded clones, a class.

D gene,V gene,J gene,clone size,CDR3 DNA,CDR3 protein
TRBD1,TRBV10-3,TRBJ2-7,NA,TGTGCCATCAGAAAATTGGGACAGGGGGCCTACGAGCAGTACTTC,CAIRKLGQGAYEQYF
TRBD1,TRBV6-5,TRBJ1-2,NA,TGTGCCAGCAGTCACAGGGGGCCCTATGGCTACACCTTC,CASSHRGPYGYTF
NA,TRBV6-5,TRBJ1-1,NA,TGTGCCAGCAGTTACCCGGGACACCCGAACACTGAAGCTTTCTTT,CASSYPGHPNTEAFF
NA,TRBV7-2,TRBJ1-5,NA,TGTGCCAGCAGCGTTGACCCGTCGGGGGGCAATCAGCCCCAGCATTTT,CASSVDPSGGNQPQHF
NA,TRBV6-1,TRBJ1-1,NA,TGTGCCAGCAGTTTTTCACCGGGAACTGAAGCTTTCTTT,CASSFSPGTEAFF
TRBD1,TRBV18,TRBJ1-1,NA,TGTGCCAGCTCAATAAAACAGGGGGCGGCCATTGAAGCTTTCTTT,CASSIKQGAAIEAFF
NA,TRBV9,TRBJ2-2,NA,TGTGCCAGCAGCCAAAGGGGCACCGGGGAGCTGTTTTTT,CASSQRGTGELFF
NA,TRBV2,TRBJ1-2,once,TGTGCCAGCAGTGCCCTTAACTATGGCTACACCTTC,CASSALNYGYTF
TRBD2,TRBV7-2,TRBJ2-1,NA,TGTGCCAGCACCTACTCTAGCGGGGGGGCGGGGTACAATGAGCAGTTCTTC,CASTYSSGGAGYNEQFF
NA,TRBV5-6,TRBJ2-3,NA,TGTGCCAGCAGCTTGTCGGCCCCGGGGTATACGCAGTATTTT,CASSLSAPGYTQYF
TRBD1,TRBV11-3,TRBJ1-6,NA,TGTGCCAGCAGCCCCTCCCGTGGGGACAGGGTCCCCTTT,CASSPSRGDRVPF
NA,TRBV10-1,TRBJ2-2,NA,TGCGCCAGCAGTGAGTCAGGAGGCCGCAACCCGAGAGATAACACCGGGGAGCTGTTTTTT,CASSESGGRNPRDNTGELFF
NA,TRBV29-1,TRBJ1-1,NA,TGCAGCGTGCGGCCGATAACGAACACTGAAGCTTTCTTT,CSVRPITNTEAFF
TRBD1,TRBV5-5,TRBJ1-6,NA,TGTGCCAGCAGCTTGGGGGTACCGGGACAGGGAGTTTCACCCCTCCACTTT,CASSLGVPGQGVSPLHF
TRBD2,TRBV4-1,TRBJ2-3,NA,TGCGCCAGCAGCCCGGGGACTAGCGGGGCCACAGATACGCAGTATTTT,CASSPGTSGATDTQYF
TRBD2,TRBV5-4,TRBJ2-3,once,TGTGCCAGCAGCTCGGGTGGAAGCGGGGGCCTGGGAGATACGCAGTATTTT,CASSSGGSGGLGDTQYF
TRBD1,TRBV30,TRBJ2-7,NA,TGTGCCTGGAGTTGGACAGGGCTCACGGACGAGCAGTACTTC,CAWSWTGLTDEQYF
NA,TRBV18,TRBJ2-7,NA,TGTGCCAGCTCACCAGGTCCTACCGGCGAGCAGTACTTC,CASSPGPTGEQYF
NA,TRBV11-3,TRBJ2-7,NA,TGTGCCAGCAGCTCTACAGGCCCTTCCGAGCAGTACTTC,CASSSTGPSEQYF
TRBD1,TRBV10-2,TRBJ1-5,NA,TGCGCCAGCAGTGCGGGACAGGGGACGGGACAGCCCCAGCATTTT,CASSAGQGTGQPQHF
TRBD1,TRBV11-2,TRBJ2-7,NA,TGTGCCAGCAGCCCCGGGACAGGGGCCTACGAGCAGTACTTC,CASSPGTGAYEQYF
TRBD1,TRBV2,TRBJ2-7,NA,TGTGCCAGTGAGCGGGACAGGGGAACCTACGAGCAGTACTTC,CASERDRGTYEQYF
NA,TRBV29-1,TRBJ1-2,NA,TGCAGCGTTGAAGACAAGACTCTGCGAGGCTACACCTTC,CSVEDKTLRGYTF
TRBD1,TRBV19,TRBJ1-1,few,TGTGCCACCCGCCAACAGGGGACCACTGAAGCTTTCTTT,CATRQQGTTEAFF
NA,TRBV7-9,TRBJ2-7,NA,TGTGCCAGCAGTCCCCTGGGGGGGCGAAATGACGAGCAGTACTTC,CASSPLGGRNDEQYF
NA,TRBV2,TRBJ2-2,NA,TGTGCCAGCAGTGAACTAGATCTTACCGGGGAGCTGTTTTTT,CASSELDLTGELFF
NA,TRBV6-6,TRBJ2-1,few,TGTGCCAGCACCGATCCCCAAGGGGGTAAAAATGAGCAGTTCTTC,CASTDPQGGKNEQFF
NA,TRBV7-9,TRBJ1-6,NA,TGTGCCAGCAGCTTAAACAGAAATTCACCCCTCCACTTT,CASSLNRNSPLHF
TRBD1,TRBV4-3,TRBJ2-7,NA,TGCGCCAGCAGCCTCAACAGGGGGCACGAGCAGTACTTC,CASSLNRGHEQYF
NA,TRBV5-6,TRBJ1-3,few,TGTGCCAGCAGCCGAGGGGGAACTGGAAACACCATATATTTT,CASSRGGTGNTIYF
NA,TRBV30,TRBJ1-5,once,TGTGCCTGGAATCAGGGTGGTATTAGCAATCAGCCCCAGCATTTT,CAWNQGGISNQPQHF
NA,TRBV2,TRBJ2-1,NA,TGTGCCAGCAGCCCGGAATCGGGCGAGGGAGAGCAGTTCTTC,CASSPESGEGEQFF
NA,TRBV28,TRBJ1-2,NA,TGTGCCAGCAGTTTATTGGAGGTCCCTGGCTACACCTTC,CASSLLEVPGYTF